Listed below are T cell receptor beta chains from one sample, sequenced in a study of blood T cells in healthy people across ages. TCRdb independently ran MiXCR on the 5' RACE reads; one entry per CDR3 protein. The sample records about 1.8 million distinct CDR3 sequences, 49% being singletons. The material sequenced was blood. These receptors were collected from a woman aged 40-49 years in good health. CDR3s include the opening cysteine and the closing phenylalanine or tryptophan. D genes are given only for firm matches.

V gene | D gene | CDR3 protein
TRBV7-2 | TRBD1 | CASSPTGGKNEQFF
TRBV5-1 | . | CASRFGDSQETQYF
TRBV5-4 | . | CASSFGGDTGELFF
TRBV6-6 | TRBD1 | CASRQDAGGSSYEQYF
TRBV5-1 | TRBD1 | CASSRRDRVYEQYF
TRBV12-3/TRBV12-4 | TRBD1 | CASDPGTGFEQYF
TRBV18 | . | CASPPGGGSTDTQYF
TRBV4-2 | TRBD1 | CASSHPGTGNYGYTF
TRBV6-2/TRBV6-3 | TRBD2 | CASSYPGGVLAKNIQYF
TRBV5-1 | . | CASRGLSSSYEQYF
TRBV4-3 | . | CASSHLESGYGYTF
TRBV6-2/TRBV6-3 | . | CASSYGASYTDTQYF
TRBV5-1 | . | CASSLYRGGDEQFF
TRBV27 | TRBD2 | CASSLSGGPNHYNEQFF
TRBV11-2 | TRBD1 | CASSLAPGGGYTF
TRBV27 | TRBD2 | CASSPISGVSGNEQFF
TRBV10-3 | TRBD1 | CAILLHPTGGEVYEQYF
TRBV11-1 | . | CASSSPGGSADTQYF
TRBV4-1 | . | CASGQSGFYGYTF
TRBV11-2 | TRBD1 | CASSLRSGDRDASRPNGYTF
TRBV6-2/TRBV6-3 | TRBD1 | CASSQATGQLTKNIQYF
TRBV6-1 | . | CASSYATAAPSTDTQYF
TRBV29-1 | . | CSVGDTSIGPQHF
TRBV5-1 | TRBD1 | CASSFGQVPNTEAFF
TRBV29-1 | . | CSVDGGVNEQFF
TRBV11-3 | . | CANEGGQDWTQYF
TRBV5-1 | TRBD2 | CASSCRGEETQYF
TRBV9 | TRBD1 | CASSVTGGADYGYTF
TRBV10-3 | TRBD1 | CAISEGTGAGYEQYF
TRBV6-1 | . | CASSEWGAENYGYTF
TRBV20-1 | TRBD2 | CSARGGTSVRNEQFF
TRBV29-1 | . | CSVGWGEGYEQYF
TRBV6-2/TRBV6-3 | . | CASSSYRETQYF
TRBV6-5 | . | CASSSRGISTDTQYF
TRBV29-1 | TRBD2 | CSVPSGGGRGEQFF
TRBV18 | TRBD2 | CASSPVGLAGNEQFF
TRBV6-5 | TRBD2 | CAVLAGGSETQYF
TRBV3-1 | . | CASSQELLGGPLQETQYF
TRBV7-2 | . | CASSLGSQGGGYGYTF
TRBV28 | . | CTSTSGETQYF
TRBV10-3 | . | CAISGTGGGTQYF
TRBV4-2 | TRBD2 | CASSQQTSGGSATQYF
TRBV10-1 | TRBD1 | CASSESVQGTDTQYF
TRBV15 | . | CATSRDTQGFSTDTQYF
TRBV15 | TRBD1 | CATSRDRQGNEKLFF
TRBV12-3/TRBV12-4 | TRBD2 | CASSLLAGAGTDTQYF
TRBV5-5 | TRBD2 | CASSPSPGLAQETQYF
TRBV20-1 | TRBD1 | CSALTRGTLYNEQFF
TRBV7-9 | . | CASSLGGGAGRENYGYTF
TRBV20-1 | . | CSASTGQYGYTF
TRBV4-2 | . | CASSQDRGQNFYEQYF